In its sample, the clone carrying this T cell receptor (beta chain) was seen many times. Its target is not known. TCRbeta library construction was performed incorporating unique molecular identifiers. MiXCR was run by TCRdb on the PCR reads, yielding one entry per CDR3 protein. The repertoire holds fewer than 350,000 distinct CDR3 sequences, 10% seen once, with around 7.5% in the top ten. This sample was taken from a study of T-cell reconstitution after alpha-beta-depleted transplantation in children. The CDR3 sequence is 13 residues long. CDR1 is SGHRS and CDR2 is YFSETQ in the germline V gene. Trimming took 4 bases from V and 2 from J, leaving 10 bases between them. Study conclusions and caveats: Day-60 TCRbeta diversity that was high in some patients was derived from surviving recipient T cells and thymic progenitors. T-cell counts and diversity at one year following transplant were attributed mainly to newly produced T cells. In patients about two months after transplant, alpha-beta T cells reportedly arose from several hundred expanded graft clones.

The sample was PBMCs, taken before TCRalphabeta/CD19-depleted stem cell transplant. The V call is TRBV5-1, the J call TRBJ2-7; perhaps TRBD2 as D (6 bases). The receptor's source is a boy younger than two with acute myeloid leukemia, due to receive a stem cell transplant. The CDR3 sequence: CASSRDFPYEQYF. CDR3 nucleotide sequence: TGCGCCAGCAGCCGGGACTTTCCCTACGAGCAGTACTTC.